Below are 27 T cell receptor beta chains sequenced from a single sample in a study of blood T cell repertoires in COVID-19. Clones were read by immunoSEQ multiplex PCR, and TCRdb kept only the in-frame ones, dropping some. The sample shows a few hundred thousand clones, approximately 86% of them seen only once. Sequencing was performed on peripheral blood. These receptors all come from a man in his sixties with acute or convalescent COVID-19.

The rearrangement links TRBV18 to TRBJ2-1; D might be TRBD2 (6 bases). The V end was cut by 6 bases, the J end by 0 bases, with 9 bases between. Germline values: CDR1 KGHSH, CDR2 LQKENI. This CDR3 has 14 amino acids. The DNA of the CDR3 is TGTGCCAGCTCTATGGGGGGCTCCTACAATGAGCAGTTCTTC. Translation: CASSMGGSYNEQFF. Variable domain in full (rest from reference TRBV18 and TRBJ2-1): NAGVMQNPRHLVRRRGQEARLRCSPMKGHSHVYWYRQLPEEGLKFMVYLQKENIIDESGMPKERFSAEFPKEGPSILRIQQVVRGDSAAYFCASSMGGSYNEQFFGPGTRLTVL.

The chain has TRBV6-5 and TRBJ2-7; maybe TRBD1 (5 bases). This CDR3 has 16 amino acids. The V gene's germline CDR1 is MNHEY and CDR2 SVGAGI. V was clipped by 2 bases and J by 4 bases, with 18 bases between them. CDR3 protein: CASSYAPGLGVYEQYF. As DNA, the CDR3 is TGTGCCAGCAGTTACGCCCCCGGCCTAGGGGTGTACGAGCAGTACTTC.

The chain recombines TRBV29-1 with TRBJ2-1, with TRBD2 matching over 9 bases. In germline, CDR1 is SQVTM, CDR2 ANQGSEA. Losses at the gene ends were 7 bases for V and 5 bases for J; bases not matched to a gene: 15. CDR3 size: 16 residues. The DNA for the CDR3 is TGCAGCGCGCCCCCCCCTCTAGCGGGGCCCAACAATGAGCAGTTCTTC. Encoded protein: CSAPPPLAGPNNEQFF.

V and J are TRBV4-3 and TRBJ2-2, with 9 bases lining up with TRBD1. The CDR3 length is 15 residues. The V gene's germline CDR1 is LGHNA and CDR2 YSLEER. V lost 3 bases to trimming and J lost 8 bases; unmatched junction nucleotides: 7. The CDR3 reads CASSQEWGTGGELFF. DNA of the CDR3: TGCGCCAGCAGCCAGGAGTGGGGGACAGGGGGGGAGCTGTTTTTT.

The chain joins TRBV7-9 to TRBJ2-7; 8 bases line up with TRBD1. The V gene end was trimmed by 2 bases and the J gene end by 2 bases; junction bases not matched to a gene: 5. Germline CDR1 SEHNR, CDR2 FQNEAQ (reference sequence). This CDR3 contains 15 residues. The CDR3 loop reads CASSLYGTGTYEQYF. In DNA form, the CDR3 reads TGTGCCAGCAGCTTATACGGGACAGGAACCTACGAGCAGTACTTC.

This clone was found a few times. The chain uses TRBV7-2 and TRBJ2-2; TRBD1 matches at 8 bases. The CDR3 sequence is 16 residues long. CDR1 SGHTA and CDR2 FQGNSA come from the germline V gene. The V and J ends lost 4 bases and 1 base, in that order; junction bases with no gene match: 5. The CDR3 DNA follows: TGTGCCAGCAGCTCTACCGGGACAGGGAACACCGGGGAGCTGTTTTTT. Amino acids: CASSSTGTGNTGELFF. The entire variable domain, with the rest obtained from reference TRBV7-2 and TRBJ2-2, is as follows: GAGVSQSPSNKVTEKGKDVELRCDPISGHTALYWYRQSLGQGLEFLIYFQGNSAPDKSGLPSDRFSAERTGGSVSTLTIQRTQQEDSAVYLCASSSTGTGNTGELFFGEGSRLTVL.

The chain couples TRBV7-3 to TRBJ2-5, with 9 nucleotides matching TRBD2. V was clipped by 0 bases and J by 5 bases; unmatched bases: 7. CDR1 is SGHTA and CDR2 is FQGTGA in the germline V gene. This CDR3 spans 16 amino acids. The CDR3 bases are TGTGCCAGCAGCTTAACGGTGCGGGGGGGCCGTGAGACCCAGTACTTC. Protein product: CASSLTVRGGRETQYF.

The genes are TRBV27 and TRBJ2-5; D unclear. Germline CDR1 is MNHEY and CDR2 is SMNVEV (reference sequence). V was trimmed by 6 bases and J by 1 base, leaving 12 bases between them. The CDR3 totals 14 residues. The CDR3 region has the DNA TGTGCCAGCAGCCCAACGAGGATCCAAGAGACCCAGTACTTC. Amino acids: CASSPTRIQETQYF.

This clone was recorded once. The chain uses TRBV5-8 and TRBJ2-1, with D hard to call. Trimming pared 1 base from V and 4 bases from J, leaving 6 bases between. CDR3 length: 13 residues. Germline assignment: CDR1 SGHTS and CDR2 YDEGEE. The CDR3 sequence is CASSLWAYNEQFF. As DNA, the CDR3 is TGTGCCAGCAGCTTGTGGGCTTACAATGAGCAGTTCTTC.

About this clone itself: The conserved phenylalanine or tryptophan normally closing the CDR3 is absent here, so this likely arose from a read error. It is unclear where the CDR3 begins or ends on the DNA, so no DNA is shown, and the CDR3 is as TCRdb lists it. The chain recombines TRBV28 with TRBJ1-1. With termini counted, the CDR3 has 14 amino acids. Looked up from germline, CDR1 is MDHEN and CDR2 is SYDVKM. This CDR3 reads CASTSGGGRALFHT.

This rearrangement joins TRBV4-3 to TRBJ1-5; 7 positions agree with TRBD1. V was clipped by 0 bases and J by 4 bases; unmatched bases: 3. The germline CDR1 and CDR2 sequences are LGHNA and YSLEER. CDR3 length equals 15 residues. This chain's CDR3 is CASSQEARGNQPQHF. The CDR3 DNA is TGCGCCAGCAGCCAAGAAGCCAGGGGGAATCAGCCCCAGCATTTT.

The chain has TRBV5-6 and TRBJ2-3; no clear D gene. The CDR3 totals 15 residues. Germline V gene data show CDR1 as SGHDT and CDR2 as YYEEEE. V shed 3 bases and J shed 0 bases, with 11 bases lying between them. CDR3 residues: CASSSGPTSTDTQYF. The CDR3 coding sequence is TGTGCCAGCAGCTCGGGTCCAACTAGCACAGATACGCAGTATTTT.

The chain couples TRBV10-2 to TRBJ2-1; TRBD2 matches 10 bases. The CDR3 contains 15 residues. The J segment lost 9 bases and the V segment lost 3 bases, leaving 8 bases of the junction unmatched. In germline, CDR1 is WSHSY, CDR2 SAAADI. Here the CDR3 reads CASSDWLAGAGEQFF. The CDR3 DNA sequence: TGCGCCAGCAGTGACTGGCTAGCGGGGGCGGGTGAGCAGTTCTTC.

V gene TRBV5-1 combines with J gene TRBJ2-2, with D perhaps matching TRBD2 (6 bases). The CDR3 loop spans 17 amino acids. V was cut by 4 bases and J by 0 bases, with 16 bases left in between. CDR1 is SGHRS, CDR2 YFSETQ, per germline. CDR3 amino acids: CASSPQGRTANTGELFF. Written as DNA, the CDR3 is TGCGCCAGCAGCCCACAAGGGAGGACCGCGAACACCGGGGAGCTGTTTTTT.

V usage is TRBV28 and J usage is TRBJ1-1; D not resolved. Germline V gene sequence: CDR1 MDHEN, CDR2 SYDVKM. The CDR3 totals 12 residues. V was cut by 2 bases and J by 5 bases, with 6 bases left in between. DNA of the CDR3: TGTGCCAGCAGTTTAATACGGACTGAAGCTTTCTTT. Translating it yields CASSLIRTEAFF. The full variable domain, with the rest looked up from reference TRBV28 and TRBJ1-1, is DVKVTQSSRYLVKRTGEKVFLECVQDMDHENMFWYRQDPGLGLRLIYFSYDVKMKEKGDIPEGYSVSREKKERFSLILESASTNQTSMYLCASSLIRTEAFFGQGTRLTVV.

This clone was counted once. CDR3 residues: CASSRDRGRANYGYTF. The CDR3, as DNA: TGTGCCAGCAGCCGGGACAGGGGGCGAGCCAACTATGGCTACACCTTC. The chain combines TRBV5-8 with TRBJ1-2; TRBD1 matches at 12 bases. Germline V gives CDR1 SGHTS, CDR2 YDEGEE. This CDR3 is 16 amino acids long. The J segment lost 2 bases and the V segment lost 4 bases, leaving 6 bases of the junction unmatched.

The J gene is TRBJ2-1, the V gene TRBV7-9; 12 bases agree with TRBD2. From germline, CDR1 is SEHNR and CDR2 FQNEAQ (reference sequence). The CDR3 is made up of 15 amino acids. V trimming: 4 bases; J trimming: 8 bases; junction bases outside the gene matches: 6. The DNA for the CDR3 is TGTGCCAGCAGCTCTAGCGGGGGGGCCATAGATGAGCAGTTCTTC. This sequence encodes CASSSSGGAIDEQFF.

This chain uses TRBV9 with TRBJ1-1, with 11 nucleotides matching TRBD1. The junction had 9 bases not matched to a gene; V was cut back by 4 bases and J by 1 base. The germline V gene encodes CDR1 SGDLS and CDR2 YYNGEE. The CDR3 has 17 residues. CDR3 nucleotide sequence: TGTGCCAGCAGCTCACCCGGACAGGGGGCAAGGAACACTGAAGCTTTCTTT. Protein: CASSSPGQGARNTEAFF.

This sequence joins TRBV11-2 and TRBJ1-6; 8 bases agree with TRBD1. The trim removed 0 bases at V and 5 bases at J, leaving 3 bases unmatched. The germline V gene has CDR1 SGHAT and CDR2 FQNNGV. The CDR3 extends over 16 amino acids. In nucleotides, the CDR3 is TGTGCCAGCAGCTTAGAAACAGGGGGAAATAATTCACCCCTCCACTTT. Translating it yields CASSLETGGNNSPLHF. Filled out from reference TRBV11-2 and TRBJ1-6, the complete variable domain reads EAGVAQSPRYKIIEKRQSVAFWCNPISGHATLYWYQQILGQGPKLLIQFQNNGVVDDSQLPKDRFSAERLKGVDSTLKIQPAKLEDSAVYLCASSLETGGNNSPLHFGNGTRLTVT.

V usage is TRBV7-8 and J usage is TRBJ1-1; a weak D match, TRBD1 (5 bases). The CDR3 runs to 17 residues. The germline V gene encodes CDR1 SGHVS and CDR2 FQNEAQ. With 8 bases removed from V and 0 bases from J, the gap between germline ends came to 22 bases. CDR3 region: CASLLNVHGAVNTEAFF. In DNA form, the CDR3 reads TGTGCCAGCCTATTAAACGTCCATGGGGCCGTGAACACTGAAGCTTTCTTT.

The rearrangement links TRBV3-1 (or the pseudogene TRBV3-2) to TRBJ1-3; 7 positions agree with TRBD1. Trimming took 1 base from V and 4 from J; bases not matched to a gene: 10. The CDR3 covers 17 residues. Germline V lookup: CDR1 LGHDT, CDR2 YNNKEL (reference sequence). The CDR3 is CASSQARLRDRGNTIYF. The CDR3 DNA follows: TGTGCCAGCAGCCAAGCCCGATTACGGGACAGAGGAAACACCATATATTTT.

This chain links TRBV9 with TRBJ2-5, with 8 bases lining up with TRBD2. The CDR3 runs 15 residues. V dropped 2 bases and J dropped 1; count of bases not matched to a gene: 4. Germline V gene data show CDR1 as SGDLS and CDR2 as YYNGEE. In DNA form, the CDR3 reads TGTGCCAGCAGCGTGGGCGGGGGGCCCCAAGAGACCCAGTACTTC. It codes for CASSVGGGPQETQYF.

The chain has TRBV28 and TRBJ1-1; D gene uncertain. V was pared by 7 bases and J by 0 bases, with 9 bases between. Per germline, CDR1 MDHEN and CDR2 SYDVKM. The CDR3 is 13 residues long. The CDR3 loop reads CASMEFMNTEAFF. The CDR3 DNA reads TGTGCCAGCATGGAGTTCATGAACACTGAAGCTTTCTTT.

The CDR3 spells CASSQGTYEQYF. CDR3 DNA: TGTGCCAGCTCACAAGGGACTTACGAGCAGTACTTC. The chain combines TRBV18 with TRBJ2-7, with D tentatively TRBD2 (6 bases). V dropped 4 bases and J dropped 4 bases, with 8 bases sitting between them. This CDR3 comprises 12 residues. Germline V CDR1 and CDR2: KGHSH, LQKENI.

The chain has TRBV7-3 and TRBJ2-3, with D possibly TRBD2 on 6 matching bases. Per the germline V gene, CDR1 is SGHTA and CDR2 is FQGTGA. The CDR3 is 20 residues long. V was cut by 1 base and J by 0 bases, with 23 bases left in between. CDR3 sequence (DNA): TGTGCCAGCAGCTTAAGCTCGAATGGTCTGTGGGCGGGGAGCACAGATACGCAGTATTTT. Translation: CASSLSSNGLWAGSTDTQYF.

V is TRBV6-5 and J is TRBJ2-1; 8 nucleotides agree with TRBD2. The CDR3 is made up of 13 amino acids. Germline trimming cut 5 bases from V and 6 bases from J; bases unmatched to any gene: 3. Per germline, CDR1 MNHEY and CDR2 SVGAGI. The CDR3 here is CASSKLAANEQFF. The DNA of the CDR3 is TGTGCCAGCAGTAAACTAGCGGCCAATGAGCAGTTCTTC.

The chain recombines TRBV2 with TRBJ2-5; TRBD2 matches 8 bases. V was pared by 7 bases and J by 4 bases, with 8 bases of the junction left unmatched. The germline V gene has CDR1 SNHLY and CDR2 FYNNEI. There are 14 residues in the CDR3. CDR3 bases: TGTGCCAGCACGGAGGGACTAGTTGCAGAGACCCAGTACTTC. Its translation: CASTEGLVAETQYF. The whole variable domain, filled in from reference TRBV2 and TRBJ2-5, reads EPEVTQTPSHQVTQMGQEVILRCVPISNHLYFYWYRQILGQKVEFLVSFYNNEISEKSEIFDDQFSVERPDGSNFTLKIRSTKLEDSAMYFCASTEGLVAETQYFGPGTRLLVL.